This T cell receptor (beta chain) was identified during a study of T cells in Graves' hyperthyroidism and ophthalmopathy. The TCR beta CDR3 regions underwent amplification using RNA transcripts as the source. Using the HTBI primer set, a first-round RT-PCR was run on the TCR CDR3. Via MiXCR, TCRdb re-called the multiplex PCR reads, giving one row per CDR3 protein. The table has approximately 710,000 distinct CDR3 sequences, around a sixth seen once. V trimming: 6 bases; J trimming: 4 bases; junction bases outside the gene matches: 12. Germline V gene data show CDR1 as PRHDT and CDR2 as FYEKMQ (reference sequence). This CDR3 has 17 amino acids. Findings and caveats of the study: Within blood appeared most thyroid clonotypes that had expanded above 0.001.

This clonotype was observed many times. Its target is unknown. The sample consisted of blood. The origin of this receptor is a man aged 45-65 years with Graves' hyperthyroidism. The chain carries TRBV13 and TRBJ2-7, with 13 bases lining up with TRBD2. Here the CDR3 reads CASSTGLAGEVEYEQYF. As DNA, the CDR3 is TGTGCCAGCAGTACCGGACTAGCGGGAGAGGTTGAGTACGAGCAGTACTTC.